The sample holds one count of the clone carrying this T cell receptor (beta chain). Its antigen is undetermined. The sample is drawn from a study of yellow fever vaccine responses in identical twins. General study results and limits: In identical twins, vaccine T cell responses appeared partly shared and partly individual.

TCRdb reprocessed the RT-PCR reads with MiXCR, giving one entry per CDR3 protein. The data show about 21,000 distinct CDR3 sequences, with roughly 80% seen just once and around 4.8% held by the top ten. V shed 8 bases and J shed 2 bases, with 10 bases lying between them. The CDR3 contains 13 residues. Germline CDR1 and CDR2: SNHLY and FYNNEI. The sample here was T cells from blood (PBMCs), unsorted or a sorted subset (not recorded which), taken before or after yellow fever vaccination (not recorded which). The chain employs TRBV2 and TRBJ2-1, with D possibly being TRBD2 (5 bases). The clonotype was recovered from a woman aged 18-29 years who received the yellow fever vaccine. CDR3 DNA sequence: TGTGCCAGCGTTAGCGAGCCCTACAATGAGCAGTTCTTC. Amino acids: CASVSEPYNEQFF.